This TCR beta chain originates from a study of control samples from healthy donors and cancer patients (dated by TCRdb to 2018 to 2020). From the germline V gene, CDR1 is SGHAT and CDR2 is FQNNGV. V loses 0 bases, J loses 5 bases, and the germline ends lie 15 bases apart. The CDR3 runs 16 residues from the cysteine to the phenylalanine. Only CDR3 DNA is held: 48 bases, read in frame from base 1. In regard to this clone: Its antigen remains undetermined. No base qualities exist here, and no much larger clone lies one base off it.

Library generation was performed with the immunoSEQ multiplex PCR assay. Sourced from immuneACCESS, this table was stored by TCRdb with only in-frame sequences that have V and J called. A share of the clones is absent; for the studies checked, an unresolved V gene accounts for under half, and the remainder has no known explanation. Present in this sample are around 110,000 clones, more than 75% of which were seen just once. The ten largest account for approximately 2.3% of the sample. The clonotype was recovered from a woman in her 70s in good health. The receptor chain draws on TRBV11-2 and TRBJ2-3; TRBD1 is possibly the D segment (7 matching bases). The sequenced sample consisted of blood. The CDR3 corresponds to CASSLEGQGGRDTQYF. The DNA sequence is TGTGCCAGCAGCTTAGAAGGCCAGGGGGGACGAGATACGCAGTATTTT.